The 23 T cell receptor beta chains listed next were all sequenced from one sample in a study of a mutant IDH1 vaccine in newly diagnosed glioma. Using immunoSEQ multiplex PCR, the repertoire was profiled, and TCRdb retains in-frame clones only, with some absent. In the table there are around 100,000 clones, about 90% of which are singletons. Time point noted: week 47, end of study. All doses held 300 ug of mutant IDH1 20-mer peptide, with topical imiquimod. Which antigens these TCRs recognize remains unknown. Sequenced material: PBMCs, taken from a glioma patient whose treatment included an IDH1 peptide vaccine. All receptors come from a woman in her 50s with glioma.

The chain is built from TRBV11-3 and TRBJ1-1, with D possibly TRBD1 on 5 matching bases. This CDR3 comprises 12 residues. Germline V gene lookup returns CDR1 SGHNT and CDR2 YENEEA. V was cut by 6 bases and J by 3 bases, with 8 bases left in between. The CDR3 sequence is CASRSRDTEAFF. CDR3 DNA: TGTGCCAGCAGGTCCAGGGACACTGAAGCTTTCTTT.

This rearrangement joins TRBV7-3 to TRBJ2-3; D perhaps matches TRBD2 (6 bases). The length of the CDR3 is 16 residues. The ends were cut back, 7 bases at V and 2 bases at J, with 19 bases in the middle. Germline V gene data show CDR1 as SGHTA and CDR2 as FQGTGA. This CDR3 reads CASNPHRKRATDTQYF. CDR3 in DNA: TGTGCCAGCAACCCCCACAGGAAGCGGGCCACAGATACGCAGTATTTT.

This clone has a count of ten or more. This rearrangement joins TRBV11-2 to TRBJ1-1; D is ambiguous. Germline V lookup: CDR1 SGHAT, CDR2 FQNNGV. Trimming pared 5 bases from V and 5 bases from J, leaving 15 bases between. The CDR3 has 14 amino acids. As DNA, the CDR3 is TGTGCCAGCAGCCCAAATTTTTTAGTGACTGAAGCTTTCTTT. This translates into CASSPNFLVTEAFF.

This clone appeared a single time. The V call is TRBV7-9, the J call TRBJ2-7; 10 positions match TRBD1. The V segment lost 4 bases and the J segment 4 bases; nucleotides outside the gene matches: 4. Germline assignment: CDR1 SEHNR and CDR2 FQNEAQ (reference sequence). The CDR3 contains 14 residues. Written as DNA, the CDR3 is TGTGCCAGCAGCTCGACAGGGGGCTCGTACGAGCAGTACTTC. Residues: CASSSTGGSYEQYF.

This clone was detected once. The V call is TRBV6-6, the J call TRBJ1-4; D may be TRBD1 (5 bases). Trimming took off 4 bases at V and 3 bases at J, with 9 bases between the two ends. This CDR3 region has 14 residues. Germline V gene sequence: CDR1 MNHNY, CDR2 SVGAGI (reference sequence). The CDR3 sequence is CASSFRAANEKLFF. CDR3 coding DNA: TGTGCCAGCAGTTTCAGGGCGGCTAATGAAAAACTGTTTTTT.

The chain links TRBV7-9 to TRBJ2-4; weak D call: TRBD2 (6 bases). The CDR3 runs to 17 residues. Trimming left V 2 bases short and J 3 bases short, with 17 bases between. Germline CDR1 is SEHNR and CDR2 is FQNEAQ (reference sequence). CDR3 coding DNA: TGTGCCAGCAGCTTACCATACGCGGGGCGAGGCAAAAACATTCAGTACTTC. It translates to CASSLPYAGRGKNIQYF.

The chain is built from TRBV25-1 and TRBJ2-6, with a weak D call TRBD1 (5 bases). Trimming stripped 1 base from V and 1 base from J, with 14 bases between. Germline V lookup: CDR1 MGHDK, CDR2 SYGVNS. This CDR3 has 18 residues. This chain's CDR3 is CASSEWAGKSSGANVLTF. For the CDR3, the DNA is TGTGCCAGCAGTGAATGGGCAGGGAAATCGTCTGGGGCCAACGTCCTGACTTTC.

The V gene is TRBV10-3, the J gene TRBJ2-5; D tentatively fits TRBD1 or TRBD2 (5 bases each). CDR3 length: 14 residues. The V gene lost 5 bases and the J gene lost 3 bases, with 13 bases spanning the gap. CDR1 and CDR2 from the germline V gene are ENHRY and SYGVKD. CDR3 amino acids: CAISTSGTEETQYF. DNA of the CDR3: TGTGCCATCAGTACCTCCGGGACCGAAGAGACCCAGTACTTC.

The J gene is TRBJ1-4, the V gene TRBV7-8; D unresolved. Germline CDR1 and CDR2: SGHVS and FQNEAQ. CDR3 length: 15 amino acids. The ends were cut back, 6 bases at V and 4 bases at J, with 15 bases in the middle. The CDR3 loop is CASREKGRNNEKLFF. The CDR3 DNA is TGTGCCAGCAGGGAAAAAGGACGGAATAATGAAAAACTGTTTTTT.

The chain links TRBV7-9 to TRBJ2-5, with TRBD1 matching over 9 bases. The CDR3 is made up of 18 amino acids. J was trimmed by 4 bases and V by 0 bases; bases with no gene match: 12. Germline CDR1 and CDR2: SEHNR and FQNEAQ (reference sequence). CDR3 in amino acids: CASSLASRFWTGAETQYF. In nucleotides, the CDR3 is TGTGCCAGCAGCTTAGCCAGTCGCTTCTGGACAGGGGCAGAGACCCAGTACTTC.

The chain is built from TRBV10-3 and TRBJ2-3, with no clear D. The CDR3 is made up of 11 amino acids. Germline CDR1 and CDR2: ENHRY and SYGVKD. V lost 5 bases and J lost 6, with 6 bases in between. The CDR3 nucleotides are TGTGCCATCAGTCGGTCTGATACGCAGTATTTT. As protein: CAISRSDTQYF.

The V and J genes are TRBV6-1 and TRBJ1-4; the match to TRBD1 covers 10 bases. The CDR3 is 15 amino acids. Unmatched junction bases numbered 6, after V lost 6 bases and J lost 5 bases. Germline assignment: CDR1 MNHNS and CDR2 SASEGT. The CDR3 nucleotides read TGTGCCAGCAGGCTTCCGACAGGGGGCAATGAAAAACTGTTTTTT. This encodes CASRLPTGGNEKLFF.

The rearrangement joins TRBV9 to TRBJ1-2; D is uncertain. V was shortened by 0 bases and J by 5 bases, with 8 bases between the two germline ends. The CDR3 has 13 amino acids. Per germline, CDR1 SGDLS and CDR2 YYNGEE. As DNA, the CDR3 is TGTGCCAGCAGCGTAGTTGGCGCTTATGGCTACACCTTC. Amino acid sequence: CASSVVGAYGYTF.

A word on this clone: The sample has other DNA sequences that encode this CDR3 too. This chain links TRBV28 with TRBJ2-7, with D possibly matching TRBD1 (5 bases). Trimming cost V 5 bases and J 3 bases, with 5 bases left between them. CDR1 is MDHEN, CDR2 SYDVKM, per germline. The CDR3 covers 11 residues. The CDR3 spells CASSRGYEQYF. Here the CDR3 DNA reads TGTGCCAGCAGTAGGGGCTACGAGCAGTACTTC.

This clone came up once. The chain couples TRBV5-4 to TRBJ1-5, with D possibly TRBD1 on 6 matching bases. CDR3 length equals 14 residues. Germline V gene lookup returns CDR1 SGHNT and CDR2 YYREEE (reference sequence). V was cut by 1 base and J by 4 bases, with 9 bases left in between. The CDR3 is CASSLRDINQPQHF. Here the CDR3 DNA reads TGTGCCAGCAGCTTGAGGGACATTAATCAGCCCCAGCATTTT.

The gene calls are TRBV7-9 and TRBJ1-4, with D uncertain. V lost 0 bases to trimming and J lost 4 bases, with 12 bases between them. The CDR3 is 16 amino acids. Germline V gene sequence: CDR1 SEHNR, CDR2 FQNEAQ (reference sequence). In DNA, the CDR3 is TGTGCCAGCAGCTTAGCCCTACGCCAGGTTAATGAAAAACTGTTTTTT. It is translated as CASSLALRQVNEKLFF.

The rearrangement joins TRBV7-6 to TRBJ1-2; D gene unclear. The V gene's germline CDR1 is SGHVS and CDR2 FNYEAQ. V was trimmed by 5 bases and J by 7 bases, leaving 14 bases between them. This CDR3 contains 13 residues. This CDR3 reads CASSPGPLGGYTF. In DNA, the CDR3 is TGTGCCAGCAGCCCCGGACCCCTAGGTGGCTACACCTTC.

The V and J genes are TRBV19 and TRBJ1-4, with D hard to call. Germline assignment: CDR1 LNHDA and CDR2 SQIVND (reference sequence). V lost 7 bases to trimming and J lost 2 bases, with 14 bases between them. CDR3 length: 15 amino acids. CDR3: CASTDGGLTNEKLFF. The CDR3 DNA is TGTGCCAGTACCGATGGAGGATTGACTAATGAAAAACTGTTTTTT. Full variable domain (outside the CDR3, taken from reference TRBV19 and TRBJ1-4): DGGITQSPKYLFRKEGQNVTLSCEQNLNHDAMYWYRQDPGQGLRLIYYSQIVNDFQKGDIAEGYSVSREKKESFPLTVTSAQKNPTAFYLCASTDGGLTNEKLFFGSGTQLSVL.

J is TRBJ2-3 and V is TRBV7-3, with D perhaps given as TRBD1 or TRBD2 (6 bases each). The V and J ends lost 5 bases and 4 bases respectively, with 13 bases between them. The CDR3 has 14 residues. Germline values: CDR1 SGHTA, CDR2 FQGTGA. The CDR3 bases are TGTGCCAGCAGCCAACAGGGACTTGCAGATACGCAGTATTTT. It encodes CASSQQGLADTQYF. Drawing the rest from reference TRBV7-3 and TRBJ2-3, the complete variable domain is GAGVSQTPSNKVTEKGKYVELRCDPISGHTALYWYRQSLGQGPEFLIYFQGTGAADDSGLPNDRFFAVRPEGSVSTLKIQRTERGDSAVYLCASSQQGLADTQYFGPGTRLTVL.

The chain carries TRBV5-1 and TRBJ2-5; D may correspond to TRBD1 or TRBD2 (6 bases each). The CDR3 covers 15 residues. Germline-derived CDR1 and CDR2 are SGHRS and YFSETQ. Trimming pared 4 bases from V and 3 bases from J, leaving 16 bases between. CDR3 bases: TGCGCCAGCAGCCCGGGGGCGGGGTACGAAGAGACCCAGTACTTC. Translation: CASSPGAGYEETQYF.

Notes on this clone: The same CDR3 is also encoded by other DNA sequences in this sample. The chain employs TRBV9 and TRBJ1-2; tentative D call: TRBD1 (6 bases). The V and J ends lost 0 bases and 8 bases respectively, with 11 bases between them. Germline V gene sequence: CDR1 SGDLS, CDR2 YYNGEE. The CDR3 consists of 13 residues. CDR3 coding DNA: TGTGCCAGCAGCGTAGAACAGGGCAACGGCTACACCTTC. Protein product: CASSVEQGNGYTF.

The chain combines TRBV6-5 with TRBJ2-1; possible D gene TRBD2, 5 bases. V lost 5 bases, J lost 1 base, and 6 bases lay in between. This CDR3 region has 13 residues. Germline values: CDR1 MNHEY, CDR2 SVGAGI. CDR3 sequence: CASSTRSYNEQFF. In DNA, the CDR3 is TGTGCCAGCAGTACTAGATCCTACAATGAGCAGTTCTTC.

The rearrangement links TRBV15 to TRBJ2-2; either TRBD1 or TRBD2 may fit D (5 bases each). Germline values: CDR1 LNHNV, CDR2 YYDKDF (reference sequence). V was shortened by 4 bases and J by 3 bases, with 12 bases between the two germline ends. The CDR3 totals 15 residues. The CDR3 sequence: CATSNWDLHTGELFF. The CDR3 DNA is TGTGCCACCAGCAATTGGGACCTCCACACCGGGGAGCTGTTTTTT.